The clone carrying this T cell receptor (beta chain) was counted a single time. Its antigen is currently unknown. Using unique molecular identifiers, the investigators prepared the TCRbeta library. A single record per CDR3 protein comes from TCRdb applying MiXCR to the PCR reads. The sample has about 980,000 distinct CDR3 sequences; about 30% are singletons. The data belong to a study of T-cell reconstitution after alpha-beta-depleted transplantation in children. General observations from the study: Newly generated T cells supplied most T-cell counts and diversity one year post-transplant. The study reportedly traced alpha-beta T cells about two months after transplant to several hundred expanded graft clones.

The sequences come from PBMCs, mostly from graft donor cells, collected 360 days after TCRalphabeta/CD19-depleted stem cell transplant. The TCR originated in a boy younger than two who had a stem cell transplant for SCID, so the T cells may come from the graft donor.

The CDR3 DNA reads TGTGCCAGCAGCGTAGACGTCCGGACAGGGAAATCCGGGGAGCTGTTTTTT. This translates into CASSVDVRTGKSGELFF. The chain combines TRBV9 with TRBJ2-2; 8 positions agree with TRBD1. V lost 0 bases and J lost 6; bases outside the gene matches: 10. The CDR3 covers 17 residues. Germline-derived CDR1 and CDR2 are SGDLS and YYNGEE.